This T cell receptor (beta chain) comes out of a study of radiotherapy plus CTLA-4 blockade in lung cancer. Libraries were prepared by immunoSEQ multiplex PCR; TCRdb keeps only in-frame clonotypes and omits some of them. The sample consists of some 100,000 clones, around 75% of them appearing once. Chemo-refractory metastatic non-small-cell lung cancer patients were treated with focal radiation plus CTLA-4 blockade with ipilimumab. Study conclusions and caveats: Alongside interferon-beta, early blood T cell clone dynamics were reportedly the best predictor of response. Researchers report tumor-derived TCR clones expanding in blood after radiotherapy plus ipilimumab.

The germline V gene has CDR1 LGHNA and CDR2 YSLEER. Trimming stripped 0 bases from V and 1 base from J, with 15 bases between. This CDR3 is 17 amino acids long. Comments on this clone: Its antigen is not identified.

This material consisted of peripheral blood, taken from a patient treated with radiotherapy plus ipilimumab. This clonotype was sampled from a human donor with non-small cell lung cancer who had a partial response to radiotherapy plus ipilimumab. This chain connects TRBV4-3 to TRBJ1-2; D perhaps matches TRBD1 (6 bases). CDR3 sequence reads: CASSQESQGRGNYGYTF. The CDR3 DNA is TGCGCCAGCAGCCAAGAATCCCAGGGGAGAGGTAACTATGGCTACACCTTC.